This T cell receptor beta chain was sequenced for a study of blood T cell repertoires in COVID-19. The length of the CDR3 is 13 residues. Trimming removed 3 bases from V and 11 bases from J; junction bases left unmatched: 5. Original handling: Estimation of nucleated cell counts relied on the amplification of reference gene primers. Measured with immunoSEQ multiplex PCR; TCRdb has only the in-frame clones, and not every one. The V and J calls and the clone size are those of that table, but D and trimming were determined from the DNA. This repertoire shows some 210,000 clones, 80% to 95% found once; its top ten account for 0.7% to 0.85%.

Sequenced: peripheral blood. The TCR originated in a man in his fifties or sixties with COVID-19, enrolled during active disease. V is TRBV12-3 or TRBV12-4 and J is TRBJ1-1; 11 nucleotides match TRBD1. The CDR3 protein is CASSFAGQGVAFF. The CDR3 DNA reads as TGTGCCAGCAGTTTCGCGGGACAGGGGGTTGCTTTCTTT.